This T cell receptor (beta chain) was obtained from a study of Graves' ophthalmopathy and Graves' hyperthyroidism. Broader study findings: Ophthalmopathy progression prediction by the model yielded a sensitivity of 60% to 71% and a specificity of approximately 72%. The majority of expanded thyroid clonotypes above 0.001 frequency also occurred in blood.

Certain patients were not enrolled. These were patients with other autoimmune diseases, uncontrolled infections, pregnancy or lactation. TCR beta CDR3 regions were amplified from RNA transcripts. RT-PCR was first run with HTBI primers, then multiplex PCR in a second round. In TCRdb, the multiplex PCR reads were re-called with MiXCR into one record per CDR3 protein. Among approximately 380,000 distinct CDR3 sequences, over 20% were seen once, and the ten largest hold approximately 3%. Germline V gene lookup returns CDR1 SGHVS and CDR2 FNYEAQ. This CDR3 comprises 13 residues. The V gene lost 5 bases and the J gene lost 4 bases, with 9 bases spanning the gap. In this sample, this clonotype turned up many times. The antigen remains unidentified.

Sequencing input: peripheral blood. This clonotype was sampled from a woman aged 18-29 years with stable Graves' hyperthyroidism. This chain uses TRBV7-6 with TRBJ1-5; D is uncertain. CDR3 sequence reads: CASSKYINQPQHF. DNA for the CDR3: TGTGCCAGCAGCAAGTACATTAATCAGCCCCAGCATTTT.